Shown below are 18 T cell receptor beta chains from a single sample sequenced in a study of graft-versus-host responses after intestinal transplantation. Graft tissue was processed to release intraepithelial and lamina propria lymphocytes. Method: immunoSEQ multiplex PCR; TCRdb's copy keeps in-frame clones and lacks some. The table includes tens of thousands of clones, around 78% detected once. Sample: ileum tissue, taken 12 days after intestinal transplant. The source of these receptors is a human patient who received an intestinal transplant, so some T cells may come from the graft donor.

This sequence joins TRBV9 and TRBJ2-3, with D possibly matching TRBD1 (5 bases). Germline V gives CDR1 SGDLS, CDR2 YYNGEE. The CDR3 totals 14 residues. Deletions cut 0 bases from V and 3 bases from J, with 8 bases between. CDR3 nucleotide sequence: TGTGCCAGCAGCGTAGGGGGCGATACAGATACGCAGTATTTT. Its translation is CASSVGGDTDTQYF.

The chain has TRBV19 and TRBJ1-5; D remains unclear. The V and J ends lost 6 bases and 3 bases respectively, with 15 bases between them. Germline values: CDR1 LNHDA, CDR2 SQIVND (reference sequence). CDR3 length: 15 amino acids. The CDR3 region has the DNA TGTGCCAGTAGCACCCTCGGGGTCTACAATCAGCCCCAGCATTTT. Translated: CASSTLGVYNQPQHF.

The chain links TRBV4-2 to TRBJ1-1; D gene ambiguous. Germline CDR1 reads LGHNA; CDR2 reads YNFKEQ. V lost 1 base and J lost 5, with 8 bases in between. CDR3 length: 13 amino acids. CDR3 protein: CASSQVPGTEAFF. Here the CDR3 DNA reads TGTGCCAGCAGCCAAGTCCCGGGGACTGAAGCTTTCTTT.

For the CDR3, the DNA is TGTGCCAGCAGCCCTGTAGGGACAGGGTTTGATGGCTACACCTTC. It translates to CASSPVGTGFDGYTF. The rearrangement uses TRBV7-6 and TRBJ1-2; 9 bases match TRBD1. Per the germline V gene, CDR1 is SGHVS and CDR2 is FNYEAQ. The CDR3 has 15 amino acids. Trimming at V came to 5 bases and at J to 6 bases, leaving 10 bases not matched to a gene. The whole variable domain, filled in from reference TRBV7-6 and TRBJ1-2, reads GAGVSQSPRYKVTKRGQDVALRCDPISGHVSLYWYRQALGQGPEFLTYFNYEAQQDKSGLPNDRFSAERPEGSISTLTIQRTEQRDSAMYRCASSPVGTGFDGYTFGSGTRLTVV.

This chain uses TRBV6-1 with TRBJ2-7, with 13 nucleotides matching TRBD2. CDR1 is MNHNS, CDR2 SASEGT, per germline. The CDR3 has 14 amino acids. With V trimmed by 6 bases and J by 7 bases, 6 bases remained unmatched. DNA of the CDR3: TGTGCCAGCAGCCTACTAGCGGGAGGGCGGGAGCAGTACTTC. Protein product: CASSLLAGGREQYF.

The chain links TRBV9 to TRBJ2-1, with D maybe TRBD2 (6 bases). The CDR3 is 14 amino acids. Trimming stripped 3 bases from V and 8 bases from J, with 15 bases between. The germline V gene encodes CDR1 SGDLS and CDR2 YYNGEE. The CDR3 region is CASSAGEGLDEQFF. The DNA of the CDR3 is TGTGCCAGCAGCGCGGGGGAAGGGCTGGATGAGCAGTTCTTC. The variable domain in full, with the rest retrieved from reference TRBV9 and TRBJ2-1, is DSGVTQTPKHLITATGQRVTLRCSPRSGDLSVYWYQQSLDQGLQFLIQYYNGEERAKGNILERFSAQQFPDLHSELNLSSLELGDSALYFCASSAGEGLDEQFFGPGTRLTVL.

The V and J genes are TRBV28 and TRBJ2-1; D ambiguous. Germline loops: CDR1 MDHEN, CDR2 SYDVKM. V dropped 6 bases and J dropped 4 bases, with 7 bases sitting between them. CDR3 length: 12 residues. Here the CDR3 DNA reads TGTGCCAGCAGCCTCAGTTACAATGAGCAGTTCTTC. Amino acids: CASSLSYNEQFF.

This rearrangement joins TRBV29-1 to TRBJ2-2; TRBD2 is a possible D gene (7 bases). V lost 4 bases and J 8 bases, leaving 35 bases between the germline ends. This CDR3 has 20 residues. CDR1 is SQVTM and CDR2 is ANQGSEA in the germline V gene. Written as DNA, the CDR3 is TGCAGCGTTGGAGGTTTTGAGGGGGGGCCCTCCAAAATCGGCATGGGGGAGCTGTTTTTT. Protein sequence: CSVGGFEGGPSKIGMGELFF.

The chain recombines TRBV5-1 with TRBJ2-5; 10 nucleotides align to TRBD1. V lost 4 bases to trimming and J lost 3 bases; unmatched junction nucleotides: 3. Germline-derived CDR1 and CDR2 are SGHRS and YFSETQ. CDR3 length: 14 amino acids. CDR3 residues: CASSPGTGEETQYF. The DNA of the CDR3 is TGCGCCAGCAGCCCCGGGACAGGGGAAGAGACCCAGTACTTC.

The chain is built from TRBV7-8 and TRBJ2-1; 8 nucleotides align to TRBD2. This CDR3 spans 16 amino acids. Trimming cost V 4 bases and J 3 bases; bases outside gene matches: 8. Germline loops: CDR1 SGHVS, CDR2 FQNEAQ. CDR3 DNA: TGTGCCAGCAGCTCGGGTACGGGAGGGATCTACAATGAGCAGTTCTTC. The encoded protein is CASSSGTGGIYNEQFF.

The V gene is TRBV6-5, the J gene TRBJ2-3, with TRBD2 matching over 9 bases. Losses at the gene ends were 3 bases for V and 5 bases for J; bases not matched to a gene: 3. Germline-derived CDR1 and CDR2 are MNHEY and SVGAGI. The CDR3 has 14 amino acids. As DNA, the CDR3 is TGTGCCAGCAGTTATGGCGGGGGGGGAGATACGCAGTATTTT. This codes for CASSYGGGGDTQYF.

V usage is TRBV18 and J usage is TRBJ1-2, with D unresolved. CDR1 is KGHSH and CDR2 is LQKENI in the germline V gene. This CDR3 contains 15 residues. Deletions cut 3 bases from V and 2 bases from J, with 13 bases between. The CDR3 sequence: CASSPTRGSNYGYTF. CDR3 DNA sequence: TGTGCCAGCTCACCGACCCGAGGGTCCAACTATGGCTACACCTTC.

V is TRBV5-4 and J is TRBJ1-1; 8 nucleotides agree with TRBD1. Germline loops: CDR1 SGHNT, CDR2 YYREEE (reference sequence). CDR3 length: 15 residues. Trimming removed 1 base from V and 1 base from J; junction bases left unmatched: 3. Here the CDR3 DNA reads TGTGCCAGCAGCTTGACAGGGGGAAAGAACACTGAAGCTTTCTTT. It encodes CASSLTGGKNTEAFF.

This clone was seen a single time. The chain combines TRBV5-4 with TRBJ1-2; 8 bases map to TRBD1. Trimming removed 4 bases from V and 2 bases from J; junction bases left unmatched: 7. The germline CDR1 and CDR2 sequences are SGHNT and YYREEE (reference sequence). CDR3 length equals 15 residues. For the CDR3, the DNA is TGTGCCAGCAGCGCTGAGACAGGGGCAAACTATGGCTACACCTTC. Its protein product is CASSAETGANYGYTF.

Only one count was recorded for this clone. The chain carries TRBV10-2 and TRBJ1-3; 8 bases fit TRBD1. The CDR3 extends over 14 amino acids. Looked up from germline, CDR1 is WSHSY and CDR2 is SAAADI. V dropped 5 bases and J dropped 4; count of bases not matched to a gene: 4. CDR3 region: CASSLGTGGNTIYF. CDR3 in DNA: TGCGCCAGCAGTCTCGGGACAGGAGGAAACACCATATATTTT.

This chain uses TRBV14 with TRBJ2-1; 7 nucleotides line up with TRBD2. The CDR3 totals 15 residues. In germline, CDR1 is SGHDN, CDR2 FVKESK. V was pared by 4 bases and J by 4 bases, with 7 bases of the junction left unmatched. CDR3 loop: CASSPERGGYNEQFF. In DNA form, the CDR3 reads TGTGCCAGCAGCCCCGAGCGGGGAGGGTACAATGAGCAGTTCTTC. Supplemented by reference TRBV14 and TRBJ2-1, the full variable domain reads EAGVTQFPSHSVIEKGQTVTLRCDPISGHDNLYWYRRVMGKEIKFLLHFVKESKQDESGMPNNRFLAERTGGTYSTLKVQPAELEDSGVYFCASSPERGGYNEQFFGPGTRLTVL.

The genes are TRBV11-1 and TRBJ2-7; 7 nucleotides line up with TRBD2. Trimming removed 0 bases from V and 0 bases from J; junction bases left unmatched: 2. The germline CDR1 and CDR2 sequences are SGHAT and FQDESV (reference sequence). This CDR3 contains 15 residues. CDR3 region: CASSLAGGLSYEQYF. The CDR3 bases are TGTGCCAGCAGCTTAGCGGGAGGGCTCTCCTACGAGCAGTACTTC.

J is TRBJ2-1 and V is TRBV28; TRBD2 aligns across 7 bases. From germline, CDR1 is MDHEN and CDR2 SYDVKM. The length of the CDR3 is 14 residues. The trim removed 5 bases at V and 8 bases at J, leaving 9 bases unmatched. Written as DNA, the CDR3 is TGTGCCAGCAGTACCGTAGCGGGTGAAGATGAGCAGTTCTTC. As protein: CASSTVAGEDEQFF.